These 3 T cell receptor beta chains share one sample of origin, sequenced in a study of shared clonotypes between healthy human individuals. Sequencing was performed with immunoSEQ multiplex PCR; in TCRdb, only in-frame clones are kept and a portion is missing. The repertoire includes roughly 1,500,000 clones, nearly 99% of them detected once, and 0.45% sits in the top ten. Specimen: naive CD4+ T cells sorted from blood. Indicated subset: CD45RA+ positively selected. The receptors originated from a young man in good health.

The chain uses TRBV11-2 and TRBJ2-1, with a tentative D call TRBD1 (5 bases). Trimming left V 1 base short and J 3 bases short, with 13 bases between. Germline V CDR1 and CDR2: SGHAT, FQNNGV. The CDR3 consists of 16 residues. The CDR3 here is CASSLVGHNLYNEQFF. The DNA for the CDR3 is TGTGCCAGCAGCTTAGTAGGACACAACCTCTACAATGAGCAGTTCTTC.

The rearrangement links TRBV6-6 to TRBJ2-5; TRBD2 is a possible D gene (6 bases). The V gene's germline CDR1 is MNHNY and CDR2 SVGAGI (reference sequence). The CDR3 loop spans 14 amino acids. V lost 7 bases and J 0 bases, leaving 12 bases between the germline ends. The CDR3, as DNA: TGTGCCAGCAACATTGGCGGGGACCAAGAGACCCAGTACTTC. Protein sequence: CASNIGGDQETQYF.

The genes are TRBV28 and TRBJ1-4; 9 positions agree with TRBD1. Germline V gene sequence: CDR1 MDHEN, CDR2 SYDVKM. After removal of 3 bases from V and 5 bases from J, the junction contained 10 bases not matched to a gene. The CDR3 has 17 amino acids. The DNA of the CDR3 is TGTGCCAGCAGTTTTATCGGGACAGGGATCGAAAATGAAAAACTGTTTTTT. Its translation is CASSFIGTGIENEKLFF.